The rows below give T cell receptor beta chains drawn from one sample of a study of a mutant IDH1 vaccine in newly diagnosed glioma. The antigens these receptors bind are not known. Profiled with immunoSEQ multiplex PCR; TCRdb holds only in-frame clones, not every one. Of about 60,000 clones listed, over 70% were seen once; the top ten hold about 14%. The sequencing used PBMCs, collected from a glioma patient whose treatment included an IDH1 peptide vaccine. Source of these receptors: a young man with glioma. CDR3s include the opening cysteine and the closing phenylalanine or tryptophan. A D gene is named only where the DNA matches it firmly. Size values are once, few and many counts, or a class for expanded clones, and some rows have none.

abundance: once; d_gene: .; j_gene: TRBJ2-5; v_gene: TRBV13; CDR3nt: TGTGCCAGCAGCTTCGGTGGGGGCGAGACCCAGTACTTC; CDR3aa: CASSFGGGETQYF
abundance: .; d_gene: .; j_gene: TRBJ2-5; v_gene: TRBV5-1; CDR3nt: TGCGCCAGCAGCTGGGAGAAGGAGACCCAGTACTTC; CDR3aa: CASSWEKETQYF
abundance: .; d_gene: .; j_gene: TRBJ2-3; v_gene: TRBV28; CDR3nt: TGTGCCAGCAGTTTATTGGGTAAAAGCACAGATACGCAGTATTTT; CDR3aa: CASSLLGKSTDTQYF
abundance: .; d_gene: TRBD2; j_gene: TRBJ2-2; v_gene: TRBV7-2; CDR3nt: TGTGCCAGCAGCTTAGTGGGGCCTCTAGCGGGAGGGATCGGGGAGCTGTTTTTT; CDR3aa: CASSLVGPLAGGIGELFF
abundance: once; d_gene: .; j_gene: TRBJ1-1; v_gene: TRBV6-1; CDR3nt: TGTGCCAGCAGTGAGGAGGAGGGTTTAACTGAAGCTTTCTTT; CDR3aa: CASSEEEGLTEAFF
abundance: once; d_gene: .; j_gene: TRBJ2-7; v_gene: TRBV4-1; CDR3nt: TGCGCCAGCAGCCCGACCGGGACAAACTCCTACGAGCAGTACTTC; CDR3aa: CASSPTGTNSYEQYF
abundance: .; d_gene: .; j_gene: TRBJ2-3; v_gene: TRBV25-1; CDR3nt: TGTGCCAGCAGTGTCATCCGATCCCCGGGCACAGATACGCAGTATTTT; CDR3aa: CASSVIRSPGTDTQYF
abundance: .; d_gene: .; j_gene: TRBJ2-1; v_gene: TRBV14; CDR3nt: TGTGCCAGCAGTGGGAACAATGAGCAGTTCTTC; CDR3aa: CASSGNNEQFF
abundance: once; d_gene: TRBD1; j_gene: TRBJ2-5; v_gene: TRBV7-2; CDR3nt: TGTGCCAGCAGCACCAGACAGGGGGAGACCCAGTACTTC; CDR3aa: CASSTRQGETQYF
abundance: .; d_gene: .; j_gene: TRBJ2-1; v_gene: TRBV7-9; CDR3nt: TGTGCCAGCAGCGATAGCCTCTCCTACAATGAGCAGTTCTTC; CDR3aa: CASSDSLSYNEQFF
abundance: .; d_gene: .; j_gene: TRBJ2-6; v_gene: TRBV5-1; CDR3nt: TGCGCCAGCAGCTTGGCGCAGGAAACTCCCGTCCTGACTTTC; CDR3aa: CASSLAQETPVLTF
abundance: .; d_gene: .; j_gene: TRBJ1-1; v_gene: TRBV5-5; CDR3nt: TGTGCCAGCAGCTTGGCCCAAACCGGGAACACTGAAGCTTTCTTT; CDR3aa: CASSLAQTGNTEAFF
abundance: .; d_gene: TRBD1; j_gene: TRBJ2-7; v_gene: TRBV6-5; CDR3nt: TGTGCCAGCAGTTCGCGGGACAGGGGTAACTACGAGCAGTACTTC; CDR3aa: CASSSRDRGNYEQYF
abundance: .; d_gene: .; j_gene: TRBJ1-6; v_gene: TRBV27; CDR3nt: TGTGCCAGCAGTCCCCGGGACGGAGGGTATAATTCACCCCTCCACTTT; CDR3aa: CASSPRDGGYNSPLHF